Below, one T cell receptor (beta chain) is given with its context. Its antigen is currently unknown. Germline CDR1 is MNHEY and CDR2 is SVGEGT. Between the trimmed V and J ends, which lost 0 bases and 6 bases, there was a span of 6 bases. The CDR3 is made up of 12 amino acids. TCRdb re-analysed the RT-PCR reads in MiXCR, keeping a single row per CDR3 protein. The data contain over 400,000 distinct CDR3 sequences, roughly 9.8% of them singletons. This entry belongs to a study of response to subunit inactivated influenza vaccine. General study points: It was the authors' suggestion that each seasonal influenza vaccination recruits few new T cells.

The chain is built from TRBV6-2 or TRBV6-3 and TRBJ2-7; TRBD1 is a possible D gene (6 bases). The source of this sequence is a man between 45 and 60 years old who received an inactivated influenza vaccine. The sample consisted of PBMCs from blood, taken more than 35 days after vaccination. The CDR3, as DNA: TGTGCCAGCAGTTACTCGACAGGCGAGCAGTACTTC. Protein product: CASSYSTGEQYF.